This entry concerns a single T cell receptor beta chain. This specimen comes from a study of shared clonotypes between healthy human individuals. Study background: Donor ages ranged 18 to 49 years: a couple of women, three men.

Germline values: CDR1 SNHLY, CDR2 FYNNEI. V lost 4 bases and J lost 6; bases outside the gene matches: 6. The CDR3 is made up of 13 amino acids. Only CD45RO-negative cells positively selected for CCR7 counted as naive CD8 cells, so terminally differentiated effector memory CD45RA+ cells were excluded. The table came from immunoSEQ multiplex PCR; TCRdb's copy has only in-frame clones and leaves some out. The table shows millions of clones, with 85% to 95% occurring only once. Source material: naive CD8+ T cells from PBMCs. The TCR sequence derives from a man aged 18-30 years in good health. Some clones in this sample may be carry-over from other donors' samples. The genes are TRBV2 and TRBJ2-7; 7 bases fit TRBD2. The CDR3 bases are TGTGCCAGCAGTGGGGTGACTAGCCGCGAGCAGTACTTC. Translation gives CASSGVTSREQYF.